What follows are 10 T cell receptor beta chains derived from one specimen sequenced in a study of T cell repertoires in cytomegalovirus infection. TCRdb passed the reads through MiXCR, listing each CDR3 protein once. The sample holds 170,000 or so distinct CDR3 sequences, 14% seen once. Sequencing was carried out using PBMCs. The receptors derive from a human donor in good health (CMV status not recorded). Some clones in this sample may be carry-over from other donors' samples.

This rearrangement joins TRBV29-1 to TRBJ2-7; 9 bases map to TRBD2. J gave up 3 bases and V 6 bases, and 12 bases lay outside the gene matches. The germline V gene has CDR1 SQVTM and CDR2 ANQGSEA. There are 15 residues in the CDR3. CDR3 in amino acids: CSVASGTSNLYEQYF. In DNA form, the CDR3 reads TGCAGCGTAGCTTCCGGGACTAGCAACCTCTACGAGCAGTACTTC.

Ten or more counts support this clonotype. V gene TRBV7-2 combines with J gene TRBJ2-4; D is ambiguous. The CDR3 has 17 residues. Germline CDR1 reads SGHTA; CDR2 reads FQGNSA. V was cut by 6 bases and J by 0 bases, with 18 bases left in between. The CDR3 protein is CASRASQDPLAKNIQYF. CDR3 coding DNA: TGTGCCAGCAGAGCTTCTCAGGATCCTCTAGCCAAAAACATTCAGTACTTC.

The chain combines TRBV12-3 or TRBV12-4 with TRBJ2-3; TRBD2 matches at 10 bases. The V gene end was trimmed by 7 bases and the J gene end by 7 bases; junction bases not matched to a gene: 8. The CDR3 totals 14 residues. CDR3 nucleotides: TGTGCCAGCAAAGCTAGCGGGAGTAGGCATACGCAGTATTTT. The encoded protein is CASKASGSRHTQYF.

Worth noting for this clonotype: This may be a read error: a much more frequent sequence differs by one nucleotide. The chain links TRBV4-1 to TRBJ2-2; D gene unclear. Germline V gives CDR1 MGHRA, CDR2 YSYEKL. The CDR3 spans 14 residues. CDR3 loop: CTSSLDGLTGELFF. The CDR3 nucleotides are TGCACCAGCAGTCTTGACGGGCTCACCGGGGAGCTGTTTTTT.

V usage is TRBV18 and J usage is TRBJ1-1; possible D gene TRBD1, 5 bases. V lost 3 bases to trimming and J lost 4 bases, with 12 bases between them. CDR1 is KGHSH, CDR2 LQKENI, per germline. CDR3 length: 14 amino acids. This chain's CDR3 is CASSPSGGITEAFF. CDR3 DNA sequence: TGTGCCAGCTCACCCTCCGGGGGTATCACTGAAGCTTTCTTT.

Points on this clonotype: The junction departs from the called germline gene at one end, perhaps through a read error. This chain uses TRBV13 with TRBJ2-7, with 12 bases aligning to TRBD2. Per germline, CDR1 PRHDT and CDR2 FYEKMQ (reference sequence). The CDR3 sequence is 15 residues long. The CDR3 sequence is CASSERTSGTHERYF. The CDR3 coding sequence is TGTGCCAGCAGCGAAAGGACTAGCGGGACCCACGAGCGGTACTTC.

In its sample, this clonotype was seen a few times. The genes are TRBV15 and TRBJ1-1, with D unresolved. Germline CDR1 is LNHNV and CDR2 is YYDKDF (reference sequence). The CDR3 consists of 14 residues. Trimming stripped 3 bases from V and 0 bases from J, with 8 bases between. The CDR3 loop is CATSSIQLNTEAFF. CDR3 coding DNA: TGTGCCACCAGCAGTATCCAGTTGAACACTGAAGCTTTCTTT.

This clonotype appeared many times. The chain employs TRBV12-3 or TRBV12-4 and TRBJ2-7; D perhaps matches TRBD1 (6 bases). V lost 4 bases and J 4 bases, leaving 17 bases between the germline ends. The CDR3 extends over 15 amino acids. The CDR3: CASSSPGRGFYEQYF. In DNA form, the CDR3 reads TGTGCCAGCAGTTCCCCCGGCAGGGGATTTTACGAGCAGTACTTC.

At least ten counts were recorded for this clonotype. This chain connects TRBV5-1 to TRBJ2-1; 7 bases agree with TRBD1. With 4 bases clipped from V and 12 bases from J, the junction kept 13 bases outside the gene matches. CDR3 length: 14 amino acids. Germline-derived CDR1 and CDR2 are SGHRS and YFSETQ. In DNA form, the CDR3 reads TGCGCCAGCAGCCTCAGCCCGGGACAGACACCGCAGTTCTTC. This encodes CASSLSPGQTPQFF.

This clonotype was seen many times. The chain recombines TRBV12-3 or TRBV12-4 with TRBJ2-1; D uncertain. With 6 bases removed from V and 13 bases from J, the gap between germline ends came to 10 bases. There are 10 residues in the CDR3. As DNA, the CDR3 is TGTGCCAGCAGAGGGCCAGTTCAGTTCTTC. Residues: CASRGPVQFF.